This T cell receptor (beta chain) was sequenced for a study of shared clonotypes between healthy human individuals. Germline lookup yields CDR1 KGHSH and CDR2 LQKENI. This CDR3 comprises 15 residues. V lost 9 bases, J lost 3 bases, and 10 bases stayed unmatched. Profiling relied on immunoSEQ multiplex PCR, and the TCRdb table lists in-frame clones only, not all of them. The profile shows approximately 980,000 clones, 76% of them singletons. The TCR sequence derives from a man aged 18 to 29 in good health. Sequencing was carried out using memory CD4+ T cells sorted from blood. Subset given: CD45RA-negative fraction. V gene TRBV18 combines with J gene TRBJ2-1; 8 bases match TRBD1. The CDR3 DNA follows: TGTGCCAGTTGTAAGGCGACAGGGGTCTACAATGAGCAGTTCTTC. The encoded protein is CASCKATGVYNEQFF.